The 9 T cell receptor beta chains below come from one sample, sequenced in a study of blood T cells in healthy people across ages. The authors ran a second PCR of about 7 to 12 cycles using a sample-barcoded 5' primer and a J-beta primer mix. TCRdb reanalysed the 5' RACE reads using MiXCR and keeps one entry per CDR3 protein. The table records 750,000 to 950,000 distinct CDR3 sequences, roughly 50% of them present only once. The sample was blood. The receptors shown here come from a man older than 75 in good health.

This clonotype has a handful of counts. The chain is built from TRBV20-1 and TRBJ2-7, with TRBD2 matching 12 bases. Losses at the gene ends were 3 bases for V and 3 bases for J; bases not matched to a gene: 0. Germline V lookup: CDR1 DFQATT, CDR2 SNEGSKA (reference sequence). The CDR3 is 13 amino acids. Written as DNA, the CDR3 is TGCAGTGCTAGGGGACTAGCGGGCTACGAGCAGTACTTC. Its translation: CSARGLAGYEQYF.

This rearrangement joins TRBV25-1 to TRBJ2-5; 14 nucleotides match TRBD2. Looked up from germline, CDR1 is MGHDK and CDR2 is SYGVNS. The CDR3 runs 16 residues. V dropped 7 bases and J dropped 5; count of bases not matched to a gene: 9. CDR3 residues: CASTGTSGSLWETQYF. The CDR3 DNA follows: TGTGCCAGCACGGGGACTAGCGGGAGTTTGTGGGAGACCCAGTACTTC.

V and J are TRBV29-1 and TRBJ2-1, with D tentatively TRBD2 (7 bases). The ends were cut back, 3 bases at V and 6 bases at J, with 21 bases in the middle. Germline V CDR1 and CDR2: SQVTM, ANQGSEA. The CDR3 is 16 residues long. The CDR3 coding sequence is TGCAGCGTTGAGATAGGGGGGGTGTCTTCTACCAATGAGCAGTTCTTC. Its translation is CSVEIGGVSSTNEQFF.

CDR3 DNA: TGTGCCAGCAGTTTAGGAGGGCCGGCCAATGAGCAGTACTTC. Its protein is CASSLGGPANEQYF. This sequence joins TRBV27 and TRBJ2-5; D is possibly TRBD2 (6 bases). This CDR3 region has 14 residues. CDR1 and CDR2 from the germline V gene are MNHEY and SMNVEV (reference sequence). Trimming cost V 2 bases and J 11 bases, with 18 bases left between them.

In this sample, this clonotype turned up a few times. The chain combines TRBV29-1 with TRBJ2-5, with TRBD1 matching 8 bases. This CDR3 has 13 residues. Trimming cost V 2 bases and J 4 bases; bases outside gene matches: 3. CDR1 and CDR2 from the germline V gene are SQVTM and ANQGSEA. The CDR3 protein is CSVESGTGETQYF. DNA of the CDR3: TGCAGCGTTGAATCCGGGACAGGAGAGACCCAGTACTTC.

There are a few counts of this clonotype. The CDR3 DNA is TGCACTATCGAGAGGGCAGGAGGAAATGAGCAGTTCTTC. The encoded protein is CTIERAGGNEQFF. The genes are TRBV20-1 and TRBJ2-1; a possible D gene is TRBD2 (5 bases). The germline CDR1 and CDR2 sequences are DFQATT and SNEGSKA (reference sequence). The CDR3 extends over 13 amino acids.

The chain employs TRBV6-5 and TRBJ1-1; the match to TRBD1 covers 7 bases. V trimming: 3 bases; J trimming: 5 bases; junction bases outside the gene matches: 21. The length of the CDR3 is 19 residues. The germline V gene has CDR1 MNHEY and CDR2 SVGAGI. This CDR3 reads CASSYLNPLLRDRGTEAFF. CDR3 nucleotide sequence: TGTGCCAGCAGTTATCTTAATCCCCTTTTGAGGGACAGAGGAACTGAAGCTTTCTTT.

In its sample, this clonotype was seen a few times. The chain combines TRBV29-1 with TRBJ2-1; D uncertain. The V and J ends lost 3 bases and 3 bases respectively, with 9 bases between them. Per germline, CDR1 SQVTM and CDR2 ANQGSEA. The CDR3 loop spans 13 amino acids. In DNA, the CDR3 is TGCAGCGTTGAGTGGGTCCTCTACAATGAGCAGTTCTTC. It specifies CSVEWVLYNEQFF.

The chain is built from TRBV5-1 and TRBJ1-3; no clear D gene. This CDR3 region has 18 residues. Trimming removed 1 base at V and 0 bases at J, with 17 bases between. Germline values: CDR1 SGHRS, CDR2 YFSETQ. CDR3: CASSLNGRAGYSGNTIYF. The CDR3 region has the DNA TGCGCCAGCAGCTTGAACGGCCGGGCAGGCTACTCTGGAAACACCATATATTTT.